The rows below give T cell receptor beta chains drawn from one sample of a study of human T cells and chemical hapten exposure. TCRdb redid the calling of the 5' RACE reads with MiXCR, one entry per CDR3 protein. The sample includes 130,000 or so distinct CDR3 sequences, roughly 4% of them seen just once. The receptors stem from a female donor in good health. The CDR3 runs from the conserved cysteine through the conserved F or W. A D gene is named only where the DNA matches it firmly. Some rows have no size entry. The others give once, few or many, or a class for an expanded clone.

J	V	D	size	CDR3	DNA
TRBJ1-6	TRBV5-6	-	few	CASSLTVGGSPLHF	TGTGCCAGCAGCTTAACAGTAGGGGGTTCACCCCTCCACTTT
TRBJ2-7	TRBV14	-	many	CASSQVNEQYF	TGTGCCAGCAGCCAAGTGAACGAGCAGTACTTC
TRBJ2-1	TRBV20-1	TRBD2	many	CSARGRGRTSVGNEQFF	TGCAGTGCTAGAGGCAGGGGTAGGACTAGCGTCGGCAATGAGCAGTTCTTC
TRBJ1-1	TRBV7-9	-	-	CASSLRGRDTEAFF	TGTGCCAGCAGCTTAAGGGGGAGGGACACTGAAGCTTTCTTT
TRBJ2-7	TRBV20-1	TRBD2	-	CSATSGLSGGYEQYF	TGCAGTGCTACCTCGGGACTGTCGGGAGGCTACGAGCAGTACTTC
TRBJ1-5	TRBV20-1	-	many	CSASRQHYSNQPQHF	TGCAGTGCTAGCCGACAGCATTATAGCAATCAGCCCCAGCATTTT
TRBJ2-1	TRBV18	TRBD1	-	CASSLSGGLSYNEQFF	TGTGCCAGCTCACTTTCAGGGGGCCTATCCTACAATGAGCAGTTCTTC
TRBJ1-1	TRBV6-4	-	many	CASSDGTEGTEAFF	TGTGCCAGCAGTGACGGGACGGAGGGCACTGAAGCTTTCTTT
TRBJ2-6	TRBV12-3/TRBV12-4	-	many	CASDVERGRAGANVLTF	TGTGCCAGCGACGTGGAACGGGGGCGGGCTGGGGCCAACGTCCTGACTTTC
TRBJ1-5	TRBV28	-	many	CASSRGRVIDQPQHF	TGTGCCAGCAGTCGGGGTAGGGTTATTGATCAGCCCCAGCATTTT
TRBJ1-1	TRBV5-4	-	-	CASSFVPTEAFF	TGTGCCAGCAGCTTCGTCCCCACTGAAGCTTTCTTT
TRBJ2-7	TRBV10-3	TRBD2	many	CAINQAGVGYEQYF	TGTGCCATCAACCAAGCGGGGGTGGGCTACGAGCAGTACTTC
TRBJ2-1	TRBV28	-	many	CALHTGNEQFF	TGTGCCCTCCACACAGGGAATGAGCAGTTCTTC
TRBJ2-7	TRBV21-1	-	-	CASAGVEQYF	TGTGCCAGCGCCGGGGTCGAGCAGTACTTC
TRBJ2-2	TRBV18	TRBD2	many	CASSPRGTSLNTGELFF	TGTGCCAGCTCACCTAGAGGGACTAGCTTGAACACCGGGGAGCTGTTTTTT
TRBJ2-7	TRBV12-5	TRBD1	many	CASGLGTGGDEQYF	TGTGCTAGTGGTTTGGGGACAGGGGGCGACGAGCAGTACTTC
TRBJ1-1	TRBV2	-	-	CASNNQGPNTEAFF	TGTGCCAGCAATAATCAGGGCCCGAACACTGAAGCTTTCTTT
TRBJ2-3	TRBV5-1	TRBD1	many	CASSVGQGASDTQYF	TGCGCCAGCAGCGTCGGACAGGGGGCCTCAGATACGCAGTATTTT
TRBJ1-1	TRBV9	-	many	CASSAKPGGGEAFF	TGTGCCAGCAGCGCAAAACCAGGAGGCGGTGAAGCTTTCTTT
TRBJ1-2	TRBV7-2	-	few	CASSLEFGNYGYTF	TGTGCCAGCAGCTTAGAGTTTGGGAACTATGGCTACACCTTC
TRBJ2-7	TRBV12-5	TRBD1	many	CASGQPGQSYEQYF	TGTGCTAGTGGTCAACCGGGACAGTCCTACGAGCAGTACTTC
TRBJ2-5	TRBV28	TRBD1	many	CASSEQYDRGETQYF	TGTGCCAGCAGTGAACAATACGACAGGGGCGAGACCCAGTACTTC
TRBJ1-6	TRBV6-5	-	many	CASSQTIPSSYNSPLHF	TGTGCCAGCAGTCAAACCATTCCCAGCTCCTATAATTCACCCCTCCACTTT
TRBJ2-2	TRBV6-2/TRBV6-3	TRBD1	few	CASRTGQVVGELFF	TGTGCCAGCCGAACCGGACAGGTTGTCGGGGAGCTGTTTTTT